This note documents a single T cell receptor (beta chain) sequence. This sample stems from a study of PD-L1 blockade in urothelial cancer. Study context: Bladder-origin urothelial cancer in males covered about 85% of the 29 patients. The study recovered a median of roughly 150,000 T cells per blood sample. Once treatment had started, blood was analyzed at 3 weeks (second dose) and again at 6 weeks.

This sample's time point: peripheral blood 6 weeks after treatment start. Patients were living with locally advanced or metastatic urothelial carcinoma. TCRdb's copy holds only in-frame clones and misses some; the assay was immunoSEQ multiplex PCR. The repertoire holds around 62,000 clones, with roughly 90% as singletons. Per germline, CDR1 SGHVS and CDR2 FQNEAQ. Trimming cost V 1 base and J 11 bases, with 23 bases left between them. The CDR3 runs 16 residues. This rearrangement joins TRBV7-8 to TRBJ1-2; no firm D call. The sequence was collected from a man in his 60s with urothelial cancer. Sequenced here: PBMCs, sampled around atezolizumab (anti-PD-L1) treatment. Here the CDR3 reads CASSLVGAGNGASYTF. The CDR3, as DNA: TGTGCCAGCAGCTTAGTAGGTGCGGGAAACGGCGCATCTTACACCTTC. Looking up the rest from reference TRBV7-8 and TRBJ1-2 gives the full variable domain: GAGVSQSPRYKVAKRGQDVALRCDPISGHVSLFWYQQALGQGPEFLTYFQNEAQLDKSGLPSDRFFAERPEGSVSTLKIQRTQQEDSAVYLCASSLVGAGNGASYTFGSGTRLTVV.